The text below deals with one TCR beta chain. The donors were in the approximately 120-subject validation cohort; that cohort was separate from the roughly 730-subject first cohort. The data belong to a study of cytomegalovirus exposure and HLA in healthy donors. The repertoire was sequenced with immunoSEQ multiplex PCR; TCRdb's copy has only in-frame clones and lacks some. The sample carries tens of thousands of clones, about 93% recorded once. The germline gives CDR1 MDHEN, CDR2 SYDVKM. V dropped 7 bases and J dropped 0 bases, with 19 bases sitting between them. The CDR3 has 17 amino acids. This TCR came from a young man in good health and CMV-seropositive. The specimen sequenced was PBMCs. The rearrangement links TRBV28 to TRBJ2-1, with D tentatively TRBD2 (6 bases). CDR3 nucleotide sequence: TGTGCCAGCACTCCTGGAGGGAAAACGAGCTCCTACAATGAGCAGTTCTTC. This sequence encodes CASTPGGKTSSYNEQFF.